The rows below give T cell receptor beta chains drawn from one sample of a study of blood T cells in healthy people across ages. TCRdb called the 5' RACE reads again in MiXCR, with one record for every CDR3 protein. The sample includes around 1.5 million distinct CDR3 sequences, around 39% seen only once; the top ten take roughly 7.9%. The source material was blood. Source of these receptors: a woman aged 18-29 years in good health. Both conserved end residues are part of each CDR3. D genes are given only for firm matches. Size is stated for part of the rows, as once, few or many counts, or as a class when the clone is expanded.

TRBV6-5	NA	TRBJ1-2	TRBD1	CASSYGTEDGYTF	TGTGCCAGCAGTTACGGGACAGAGGATGGCTACACCTTC
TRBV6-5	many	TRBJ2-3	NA	CASREADTQYF	TGTGCCAGCAGGGAAGCAGATACGCAGTATTTT
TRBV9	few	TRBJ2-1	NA	CASSVTPQRMTGNEQFF	TGTGCCAGCAGCGTAACTCCTCAGCGAATGACGGGAAATGAGCAGTTCTTC
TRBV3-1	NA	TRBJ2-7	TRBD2	CASSQGGLAGGFPYEQYF	TGTGCCAGCAGCCAAGGGGGACTAGCGGGAGGGTTTCCATACGAGCAGTACTTC
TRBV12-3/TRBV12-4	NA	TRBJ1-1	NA	CASSPRKGTQNTEAFF	TGTGCCAGCAGCCCAAGAAAAGGGACACAGAACACTGAAGCTTTCTTT
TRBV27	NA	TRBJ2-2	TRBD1	CASRTGGPNTGELFF	TGTGCCAGCAGAACAGGGGGCCCGAACACCGGGGAGCTGTTTTTT
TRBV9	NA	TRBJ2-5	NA	CASSVAPTVQETQYF	TGTGCCAGCAGCGTAGCTCCCACCGTACAAGAGACCCAGTACTTC
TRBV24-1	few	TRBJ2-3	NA	CATSVLRDFTDTQYF	TGTGCCACCAGTGTTTTGAGGGACTTCACAGATACGCAGTATTTT
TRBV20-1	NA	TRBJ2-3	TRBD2	CSARATSGDDTQYF	TGCAGTGCTAGAGCGACTAGCGGGGATGATACGCAGTATTTT
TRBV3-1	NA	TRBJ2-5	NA	CASSQEGIVGVQETQYF	TGTGCCAGCAGCCAAGAGGGGATCGTTGGGGTCCAAGAGACCCAGTACTTC
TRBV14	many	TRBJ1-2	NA	CASSPGEGYTF	TGTGCCAGCAGCCCAGGGGAAGGCTACACCTTC
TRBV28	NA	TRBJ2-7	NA	CASSLPPGQHYEQYF	TGTGCCAGCAGTTTGCCCCCCGGTCAGCATTACGAGCAGTACTTC
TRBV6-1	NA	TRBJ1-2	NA	CASSEAEALKTNYGYTF	TGTGCCAGCAGTGAAGCGGAGGCGTTAAAGACTAACTATGGCTACACCTTC
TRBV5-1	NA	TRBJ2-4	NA	CASSLTNTKNIQYF	TGCGCCAGCAGCTTGACGAACACCAAAAACATTCAGTACTTC
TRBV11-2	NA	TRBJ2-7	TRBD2	CASSLDGGLTYNEQYF	TGTGCCAGCAGCTTAGACGGGGGGTTGACCTACAATGAGCAGTACTTC
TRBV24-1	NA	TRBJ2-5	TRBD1	CATSAPTTGGWETQYF	TGTGCCACCAGTGCCCCGACAACAGGGGGCTGGGAGACCCAGTACTTC
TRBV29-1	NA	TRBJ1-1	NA	CSVEDEGPAPFPEAFF	TGCAGCGTTGAAGATGAAGGGCCAGCGCCCTTCCCTGAAGCTTTCTTT
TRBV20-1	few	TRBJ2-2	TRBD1	CSAFDRATGELFF	TGCAGTGCCTTTGACAGGGCCACCGGGGAGCTGTTTTTT
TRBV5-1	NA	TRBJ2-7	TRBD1	CASSHGQDSYEQYF	TGCGCCAGCAGCCATGGACAGGACTCCTACGAGCAGTACTTC
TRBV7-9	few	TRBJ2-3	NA	CASSFYSSTDTQYF	TGTGCCAGCAGCTTCTACAGCTCCACAGATACGCAGTATTTT
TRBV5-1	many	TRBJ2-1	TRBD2	CASSAGTSGNNEQFF	TGTGCCAGCAGCGCCGGGACTAGCGGCAACAATGAGCAGTTCTTC
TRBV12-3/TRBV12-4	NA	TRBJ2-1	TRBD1	CASRSAGTVRIPGFF	TGTGCCAGCAGGTCTGCCGGGACAGTGCGTATACCTGGGTTCTTC
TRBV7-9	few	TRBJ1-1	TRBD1	CASSFTGQGAGRAFF	TGTGCCAGCAGTTTTACGGGACAGGGGGCGGGAAGAGCTTTCTTT
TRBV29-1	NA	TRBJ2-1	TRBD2	CSVHMTSGRFNEQFF	TGCAGCGTCCACATGACTAGCGGGAGGTTCAATGAGCAGTTCTTC
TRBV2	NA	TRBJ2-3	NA	CASSAKLGDTQYF	TGTGCCAGCAGCGCCAAACTCGGGGATACGCAGTATTTT
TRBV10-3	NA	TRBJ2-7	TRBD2	CACAGTSGRSAYEQYF	TGTGCCTGCGCGGGGACTAGCGGGAGGTCCGCCTACGAGCAGTACTTC
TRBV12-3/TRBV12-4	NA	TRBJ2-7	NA	CASSLWAELPAAEQYF	TGTGCCAGCAGTTTATGGGCGGAACTCCCTGCTGCCGAGCAGTACTTC
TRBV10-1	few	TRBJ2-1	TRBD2	CASSERTSGYNEQFF	TGCGCCAGCAGTGAGCGGACTAGCGGTTACAATGAGCAGTTCTTC
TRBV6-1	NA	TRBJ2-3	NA	CASEVPATAQYF	TGTGCCAGCGAGGTCCCGGCCACCGCGCAGTATTTT
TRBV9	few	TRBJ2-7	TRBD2	CASSVSPSSGGSEQYF	TGTGCCAGCAGCGTATCCCCCTCTAGCGGGGGGAGCGAGCAGTACTTC
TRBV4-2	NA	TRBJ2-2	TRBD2	CASSQDTLAGLGTGELFF	TGTGCCAGCAGCCAAGATACACTAGCGGGCTTAGGGACCGGGGAGCTGTTTTTT
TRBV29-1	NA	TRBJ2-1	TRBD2	CSVILAGTYNEQFF	TGCAGCGTTATTTTAGCGGGGACATACAATGAGCAGTTCTTC
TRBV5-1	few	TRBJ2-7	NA	CASSLGGDRSYEQYF	TGCGCCAGCAGCTTGGGTGGGGACCGATCCTACGAGCAGTACTTC
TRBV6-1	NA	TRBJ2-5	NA	CASSEGAGRRETQYF	TGTGCCAGCAGTGAAGGGGCAGGGAGGAGAGAGACCCAGTACTTC
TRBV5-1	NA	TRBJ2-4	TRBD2	CASSPERGGLAKNIQYF	TGCGCCAGCAGCCCGGAAAGGGGAGGGTTAGCCAAAAACATTCAGTACTTC